This is a list of T cell receptor beta chains from one sample in a study of early T cells in non-severe SARS-CoV-2 infection. TCRdb passed the 5' RACE reads through MiXCR, listing each CDR3 protein once. The sample has about 26,000 distinct CDR3 sequences, 4% to 5% seen once. Source material: whole blood. The source is an adult who was a healthcare worker with PCR-confirmed SARS-CoV-2 infection or an uninfected control (not recorded which). CDR3s include the opening cysteine and the closing phenylalanine or tryptophan. The D gene is left open where the match is weak. Size values are once, few and many counts, or a class for expanded clones, and some rows have none.

j_call clone_size d_call v_call cdr3_aa cdr3_nt
TRBJ2-1 many . TRBV30 CAWSDSGGSKQFF TGTGCCTGGAGTGATTCGGGCGGATCGAAGCAGTTCTTC
TRBJ2-7 many . TRBV19 CASSFYGTLSSYEQYF TGTGCCAGTAGTTTCTACGGGACACTCAGCTCCTACGAGCAGTACTTC
TRBJ1-3 many . TRBV12-3/TRBV12-4 CASSLALRGVGNTIYF TGTGCCAGCAGTTTAGCGTTGCGGGGAGTAGGAAACACCATATATTTT
TRBJ2-5 many . TRBV10-2 CASGIQETQYF TGCGCCAGCGGAATCCAAGAGACCCAGTACTTC
TRBJ2-7 many TRBD1 TRBV7-3 CASSLMKGAEQYF TGTGCCAGCAGCTTAATGAAGGGGGCCGAGCAGTACTTC
TRBJ2-7 many . TRBV30 CAWSQGARVYEQYF TGTGCCTGGAGCCAAGGGGCTCGGGTGTACGAGCAGTACTTC
TRBJ2-3 medium-sized TRBD2 TRBV20-1 CSARDMSGTGDTQYF TGCAGTGCTAGAGATATGAGCGGGACCGGGGATACGCAGTATTTT
TRBJ2-2 . . TRBV10-2 CASSDSLTVTGELFF TGCGCCAGCAGTGACTCACTGACAGTCACCGGGGAGCTGTTTTTT
TRBJ2-5 many . TRBV7-6 CASSLVTSREETQYF TGTGCCAGCAGCTTAGTAACTAGCCGAGAAGAGACCCAGTACTTC
TRBJ2-1 many . TRBV7-9 CASSSGLRSGSYNEQFF TGTGCCAGCAGCTCAGGGCTAAGGAGCGGGTCTTACAATGAGCAGTTCTTC
TRBJ1-1 many . TRBV5-1 CASTPGEIMNTEAFF TGCGCCAGCACCCCTGGGGAGATCATGAACACTGAAGCTTTCTTT
TRBJ2-3 many . TRBV7-2 CASSLRESRPNTDTQYF TGTGCCAGCAGCTTAAGAGAAAGTAGGCCAAACACAGATACGCAGTATTTT
TRBJ2-1 . TRBD2 TRBV3-1 CASSPTSGRPTSYNEQFF TGTGCCAGCAGCCCGACTAGCGGGAGGCCTACCTCCTACAATGAGCAGTTCTTC
TRBJ2-7 many . TRBV4-3 CASSQGISYEQYF TGCGCCAGCAGCCAAGGAATCTCCTACGAGCAGTACTTC
TRBJ2-2 . . TRBV7-2 CASSLGPSNTGELFF TGTGCCAGCAGCTTAGGCCCGTCGAACACCGGGGAGCTGTTTTTT
TRBJ2-1 many TRBD2 TRBV19 CASSIGPAGELNEQFF TGTGCCAGTAGTATAGGACCAGCGGGAGAGTTAAATGAGCAGTTCTTC
TRBJ2-2 many TRBD2 TRBV7-2 CASRSGRADTGELFF TGTGCCAGCAGGAGCGGGAGGGCCGACACCGGGGAGCTGTTTTTT
TRBJ2-2 large . TRBV7-8 CASSFPRTGNTGELFF TGTGCCAGCAGCTTCCCTCGAACAGGAAACACCGGGGAGCTGTTTTTT
TRBJ2-5 . TRBD2 TRBV11-2 CASSPSREMRTQYF TGTGCCAGCAGCCCCTCGCGGGAGATGAGGACCCAGTACTTC
TRBJ2-7 many TRBD1 TRBV7-9 CASSPWDRVNEQYF TGTGCCAGCAGCCCTTGGGACAGGGTCAACGAGCAGTACTTC
TRBJ2-5 . TRBD2 TRBV10-3 CAISESLAGPQETQYF TGTGCCATCAGTGAGTCCCTAGCGGGTCCTCAAGAGACCCAGTACTTC
TRBJ2-7 many TRBD2 TRBV5-8 CARLAAQSGDEQYF TGTGCCAGGCTAGCGGCCCAGTCCGGGGACGAGCAGTACTTC
TRBJ2-7 many . TRBV19 CASSLADGSSYEQYF TGTGCCAGTAGTTTAGCCGACGGGAGCTCCTACGAGCAGTACTTC
TRBJ1-5 many . TRBV6-2/TRBV6-3 CASSGLGQTYSNQPQHF TGTGCCAGCAGTGGCCTCGGACAGACCTATAGCAATCAGCCCCAGCATTTT
TRBJ2-7 many . TRBV20-1 CSAPSLANADEQYF TGCAGTGCTCCAAGCCTGGCTAACGCTGACGAGCAGTACTTC
TRBJ2-7 many TRBD2 TRBV11-2 CASRQIAGTGFEQYF TGTGCCAGCAGACAAATAGCGGGAACGGGGTTCGAGCAGTACTTC
TRBJ2-2 few . TRBV5-1 CASSSRTVGELFF TGCGCCAGCAGCTCCAGAACCGTCGGGGAGCTGTTTTTT